Each of the 20 T cell receptor beta chains below was sequenced from the same sample in a study of shared clonotypes between healthy human individuals. Assay used: immunoSEQ multiplex PCR; TCRdb lists only in-frame clones, some missing. The sample contains some 2,500,000 clones, 80% to 95% of which appear only once. The specimen was naive CD4+ T cells from PBMCs. Subset of the sample: CD45RA+ positively selected. The receptors shown here come from a young man in good health. Some clones in this sample may be carry-over from other donors' samples.

The chain recombines TRBV5-1 with TRBJ2-7; 9 bases are shared with TRBD1. The CDR3 is made up of 16 amino acids. Losses at the gene ends were 1 base for V and 7 bases for J; bases not matched to a gene: 12. Per germline, CDR1 SGHRS and CDR2 YFSETQ. The CDR3 DNA sequence: TGCGCCAGCAGCTTGACCTCCGTGGACAGGGGCATGGAGCAGTACTTC. Translation gives CASSLTSVDRGMEQYF.

V gene TRBV27 combines with J gene TRBJ2-7; a weak D match, TRBD2 (5 bases). The CDR3 covers 13 residues. V was cut by 0 bases and J by 6 bases, with 9 bases left in between. Germline V gives CDR1 MNHEY, CDR2 SMNVEV (reference sequence). The CDR3, as DNA: TGTGCCAGCAGTTTATCCGTTGCGGGCGAGCAGTACTTC. Its protein product is CASSLSVAGEQYF.

The V call is TRBV5-1, the J call TRBJ2-7; D might be TRBD1 (5 bases). V lost 4 bases and J lost 5, with 13 bases in between. Germline V gene sequence: CDR1 SGHRS, CDR2 YFSETQ. The CDR3 runs 13 residues. The CDR3 loop is CASSTGRLDEQYF. The CDR3 nucleotides are TGCGCCAGCAGCACAGGACGACTGGACGAGCAGTACTTC.

The J gene is TRBJ1-5, the V gene TRBV7-9; D is unresolved. The V end was cut by 2 bases, the J end by 10 bases, with 12 bases between. The CDR3 consists of 13 residues. Per the germline V gene, CDR1 is SEHNR and CDR2 is FQNEAQ (reference sequence). The CDR3 DNA sequence: TGTGCCAGCAGCTTATCCGGACGGCACCCCCAGCATTTT. It codes for CASSLSGRHPQHF.

V is TRBV6-5 and J is TRBJ2-7; the D gene is possibly TRBD2 (5 bases). The CDR3 has 14 residues. Germline CDR1 reads MNHEY; CDR2 reads SVGAGI. Trimming pared 0 bases from V and 2 bases from J, leaving 8 bases between. CDR3 bases: TGTGCCAGCAGTTACTCGGCCGGGACCTACGAGCAGTACTTC. Translating it yields CASSYSAGTYEQYF.

The genes are TRBV2 and TRBJ2-1, with 10 bases identical to TRBD2. The J segment lost 3 bases and the V segment lost 6 bases, leaving 8 bases of the junction unmatched. Germline lookup yields CDR1 SNHLY and CDR2 FYNNEI. The CDR3 is made up of 16 amino acids. This chain's CDR3 is CASRKGSSGGYNEQFF. Here the CDR3 DNA reads TGTGCCAGCAGAAAAGGGTCTAGCGGGGGCTACAATGAGCAGTTCTTC.

In DNA form, the CDR3 reads TGTGCCAGCAGTTACGGGCCAGGCCACAATCAGCCCCAGCATTTT. Translating it yields CASSYGPGHNQPQHF. The V and J genes are TRBV6-5 and TRBJ1-5; no clear D. CDR3 length: 15 residues. Trimming shortened V by 2 bases and J by 3 bases, and 11 bases separated the two germline ends. CDR1 is MNHEY, CDR2 SVGAGI, per germline.

The CDR3 coding sequence is TGTGCCAGCACCAACGGCCAGGCTAACACCGGGGAGCTGTTTTTT. Translating gives CASTNGQANTGELFF. The V gene is TRBV6-5, the J gene TRBJ2-2; D gene uncertain. The CDR3 runs to 15 residues. Germline V gene sequence: CDR1 MNHEY, CDR2 SVGAGI. V shed 7 bases and J shed 2 bases, with 14 bases lying between them.

The V gene is TRBV18, the J gene TRBJ2-7, with D maybe TRBD1 (5 bases). From germline, CDR1 is KGHSH and CDR2 LQKENI. The CDR3 consists of 12 residues. The V gene lost 1 base and the J gene lost 6 bases, with 7 bases spanning the gap. The DNA of the CDR3 is TGTGCCAGCTCACCACGGACAACCGAGCAGTACTTC. It codes for CASSPRTTEQYF.

This chain joins TRBV28 and TRBJ2-3; a weak D match, TRBD2 (6 bases). The V end was cut by 6 bases, the J end by 0 bases, with 13 bases between. This CDR3 is built from 15 residues. Germline CDR1 is MDHEN and CDR2 is SYDVKM. The CDR3 loop is CASRGGRPSTDTQYF. Written as DNA, the CDR3 is TGTGCCAGCAGGGGGGGACGGCCTAGCACAGATACGCAGTATTTT.

The V call is TRBV7-9, the J call TRBJ2-7; possibly TRBD1 for D (5 bases). CDR1 is SEHNR and CDR2 is FQNEAQ in the germline V gene (reference sequence). The V and J ends lost 1 base and 1 base respectively, with 8 bases between them. CDR3 length: 14 residues. The CDR3 spells CASSLDQGSYEQYF. CDR3 in DNA: TGTGCCAGCAGCTTAGACCAGGGTTCCTACGAGCAGTACTTC.

The chain couples TRBV28 to TRBJ1-5; D not certain. The CDR3 contains 13 residues. The V gene lost 1 base and the J gene lost 5 bases, with 6 bases spanning the gap. The V gene's germline CDR1 is MDHEN and CDR2 SYDVKM. As DNA, the CDR3 is TGTGCCAGCAGTTTATTTAATTATCAGCCCCAGCATTTT. Amino acids: CASSLFNYQPQHF.

The rearrangement joins TRBV29-1 to TRBJ2-1; TRBD1 matches at 7 bases. CDR1 and CDR2 from the germline V gene are SQVTM and ANQGSEA. The CDR3 runs 14 residues. Trimming cost V 6 bases and J 6 bases; bases outside gene matches: 11. Written as DNA, the CDR3 is TGCAGCGTCGCAGGGGGTTTCCCCCCCAATGAGCAGTTCTTC. Residues: CSVAGGFPPNEQFF.

Points on this clone: This specimen includes other DNA sequences encoding the same CDR3. The V and J genes are TRBV11-2 and TRBJ2-7; TRBD1 aligns across 8 bases. J was trimmed by 4 bases and V by 5 bases; bases with no gene match: 7. The CDR3 has 14 residues. In germline, CDR1 is SGHAT, CDR2 FQNNGV. The CDR3 sequence is CASSPGTGGYEQYF. CDR3 in DNA: TGTGCCAGCAGCCCGGGGACAGGCGGATACGAGCAGTACTTC.

The chain recombines TRBV7-3 with TRBJ2-2; D possibly corresponds to TRBD1 (5 bases). Germline values: CDR1 SGHTA, CDR2 FQGTGA. The length of the CDR3 is 16 residues. Trimming left V 4 bases short and J 3 bases short, with 15 bases between. The CDR3 DNA follows: TGTGCCAGCAGCTCACCAGGGAAAAGAGACACCGGGGAGCTGTTTTTT. Translated, it gives CASSSPGKRDTGELFF. Based on the CDR3 plus reference TRBV7-3 and TRBJ2-2, the full variable domain is GAGVSQTPSNKVTEKGKYVELRCDPISGHTALYWYRQSLGQGPEFLIYFQGTGAADDSGLPNDRFFAVRPEGSVSTLKIQRTERGDSAVYLCASSSPGKRDTGELFFGEGSRLTVL.

A word on this clone: The identical CDR3 is also encoded by other nucleotide sequences in the sample. The chain joins TRBV15 to TRBJ2-5, with 7 bases aligning to TRBD2. CDR1 is LNHNV, CDR2 YYDKDF, per germline (reference sequence). The CDR3 loop spans 16 amino acids. The V and J ends lost 0 bases and 1 base, in that order; junction bases with no gene match: 5. The DNA of the CDR3 is TGTGCCACCAGCAGAGACCGATTAGCGGGCCAAGAGACCCAGTACTTC. It is translated as CATSRDRLAGQETQYF.

About this clone: The sample contains more than one DNA sequence encoding this CDR3. The rearrangement joins TRBV28 to TRBJ2-7, with 7 bases fitting TRBD2. The junction had 0 bases not matched to a gene; V was cut back by 6 bases and J by 4 bases. The germline V gene has CDR1 MDHEN and CDR2 SYDVKM. CDR3 length: 11 amino acids. CDR3 bases: TGTGCCAGCAGCGGGAGGTACGAGCAGTACTTC. Its protein product is CASSGRYEQYF.

The chain combines TRBV7-2 with TRBJ2-1, with 10 nucleotides matching TRBD2. Trimming took 4 bases from V and 1 from J; bases not matched to a gene: 1. The CDR3 contains 15 residues. CDR1 is SGHTA, CDR2 FQGNSA, per germline. CDR3 DNA sequence: TGTGCCAGCAGCTGGGGACTAGCGTCCTACAATGAGCAGTTCTTC. Protein: CASSWGLASYNEQFF.

The chain uses TRBV7-8 and TRBJ2-7, with D maybe TRBD2 (5 bases). The germline V and J ends were trimmed by 5 bases and 4 bases, with 15 bases remaining between them. The CDR3 totals 14 residues. The V gene's germline CDR1 is SGHVS and CDR2 FQNEAQ. For the CDR3, the DNA is TGTGCCAGCAGCCCCAGCAGCGGTACGTACGAGCAGTACTTC. Residues: CASSPSSGTYEQYF.

In the case of this clone: The same CDR3 can be traced to other DNA sequences in this sample. This CDR3 reads CASSRTGGEETQYF. For the CDR3, the DNA is TGCGCCAGCAGCCGGACAGGGGGCGAGGAGACCCAGTACTTC. The V gene is TRBV5-1, the J gene TRBJ2-5, with TRBD1 matching 11 bases. Unmatched junction bases numbered 4, after V lost 4 bases and J lost 5 bases. CDR3 length: 14 residues. CDR1 SGHRS and CDR2 YFSETQ come from the germline V gene.